This T cell receptor (beta chain) was profiled in a study of control samples from healthy donors and cancer patients. Sequenced by immunoSEQ multiplex PCR; TCRdb stores in-frame clones only, minus some. The sample consists of 150,000 to 200,000 clones, 91% of them appearing once. This clone was seen only once. Germline V gene lookup returns CDR1 SEHNR and CDR2 FQNEAQ (reference sequence). The length of the CDR3 is 13 residues. V lost 5 bases and J lost 4, with 9 bases in between. The sequence came from a woman aged 25 to 39 in good health. The chain employs TRBV7-9 and TRBJ1-5, with D possibly being TRBD1 (6 bases). The material sequenced was blood. CDR3 residues: CASSRGQNQPQHF. Written as DNA, the CDR3 is TGTGCCAGCAGCCGAGGACAGAATCAGCCCCAGCATTTT.